Presented here are 31 T cell receptor beta chains from one specimen sequenced in a study of technical replicates of blood from four donors. This table comes from immunoSEQ multiplex PCR, and its TCRdb copy is limited to in-frame clones, with some not included. The table has around 50,000 clones, 80% to 95% seen once. Sequencing used PBMCs. The source of these receptors is a human donor in good health. Some clones in this sample may be carry-over from other donors' samples.

The sample holds a few counts of this clone. This chain links TRBV19 with TRBJ1-5, with TRBD1 as a possible D gene (5 bases). Trimming pared 3 bases from V and 4 bases from J, leaving 13 bases between. CDR1 and CDR2 from the germline V gene are LNHDA and SQIVND (reference sequence). The CDR3 covers 15 residues. The CDR3 bases are TGTGCCAGTAGTATGGGGCCATACCCGAATCAGCCCCAGCATTTT. It translates to CASSMGPYPNQPQHF.

The V gene is TRBV18, the J gene TRBJ2-2, with D perhaps matching TRBD1 (6 bases). Trimming removed 2 bases from V and 5 bases from J, with 15 bases in between. Germline values: CDR1 KGHSH, CDR2 LQKENI. The CDR3 length is 16 residues. CDR3 in DNA: TGTGCCAGCTCACCAACAGGGCCCCGAAGGACCGGGGAGCTGTTTTTT. Its translation: CASSPTGPRRTGELFF.

V gene TRBV27 combines with J gene TRBJ2-7; 10 nucleotides match TRBD1. The germline CDR1 and CDR2 sequences are MNHEY and SMNVEV (reference sequence). This CDR3 has 14 residues. The V segment lost 6 bases and the J segment 4 bases; nucleotides outside the gene matches: 6. The CDR3 coding sequence is TGTGCCAGCAGGAGCCGGGACAGGGGTTACGAGCAGTACTTC. It yields the protein CASRSRDRGYEQYF.

This chain joins TRBV7-2 and TRBJ2-5, with D hard to call. The germline CDR1 and CDR2 sequences are SGHTA and FQGNSA. The CDR3 has 11 amino acids. Trimming took off 8 bases at V and 5 bases at J, with 9 bases between the two ends. Here the CDR3 reads CASGLMETQYF. The CDR3 bases are TGTGCCAGCGGGCTAATGGAGACCCAGTACTTC. Complete variable domain (other parts from reference TRBV7-2 and TRBJ2-5): GAGVSQSPSNKVTEKGKDVELRCDPISGHTALYWYRQSLGQGLEFLIYFQGNSAPDKSGLPSDRFSAERTGGSVSTLTIQRTQQEDSAVYLCASGLMETQYFGPGTRLLVL.

This chain joins TRBV6-5 and TRBJ2-1; no firm D call. V was cut by 4 bases and J by 3 bases, with 4 bases left in between. Germline V lookup: CDR1 MNHEY, CDR2 SVGAGI. The length of the CDR3 is 12 residues. The CDR3 nucleotides are TGTGCCAGCAGTTCTATCTACAATGAGCAGTTCTTC. As protein: CASSSIYNEQFF.

The J gene is TRBJ2-1, the V gene TRBV30; D is uncertain. This CDR3 spans 16 amino acids. From germline, CDR1 is GTSNPN and CDR2 SVGIG (reference sequence). Trimming pared 3 bases from V and 4 bases from J, leaving 19 bases between. The CDR3 reads CAWSQTNLEWYNEQFF. The DNA of the CDR3 is TGTGCCTGGAGCCAGACCAACTTGGAGTGGTACAATGAGCAGTTCTTC.

V gene TRBV30 combines with J gene TRBJ2-3, with TRBD2 matching over 7 bases. There are 13 residues in the CDR3. The V segment lost 5 bases and the J segment 3 bases; nucleotides outside the gene matches: 5. Germline-derived CDR1 and CDR2 are GTSNPN and SVGIG (reference sequence). In nucleotides, the CDR3 is TGTGCCTGGGGGGGGGAGAATACAGATACGCAGTATTTT. Translating it yields CAWGGENTDTQYF.

The chain carries TRBV7-9 and TRBJ2-7; 9 bases are a match to TRBD1. V shed 1 base, J shed 4 bases, and the junction held 8 bases outside the gene matches. There are 16 residues in the CDR3. CDR1 SEHNR and CDR2 FQNEAQ come from the germline V gene (reference sequence). CDR3 bases: TGTGCCAGCAGCTTAGTTCTAGGACAGGGGTTGTACGAGCAGTACTTC. This codes for CASSLVLGQGLYEQYF.

The chain has TRBV6-5 and TRBJ2-1; 11 positions match TRBD2. This CDR3 comprises 15 residues. Per the germline V gene, CDR1 is MNHEY and CDR2 is SVGAGI. V lost 6 bases and J lost 5; bases outside the gene matches: 6. The CDR3 DNA reads as TGTGCCAGCAGGCCAAAGACTAGCGGGAACAATGAGCAGTTCTTC. This gives the protein CASRPKTSGNNEQFF.

The chain joins TRBV7-3 to TRBJ2-2, with D perhaps matching TRBD1 (6 bases). From germline, CDR1 is SGHTA and CDR2 FQGTGA. The ends were cut back, 1 base at V and 4 bases at J, with 13 bases in the middle. The length of the CDR3 is 16 residues. The CDR3 coding sequence is TGTGCCAGCAGCTTAAATGGGGGCGCGGTCACCGGGGAGCTGTTTTTT. Its translation is CASSLNGGAVTGELFF.

Only a few counts were recorded for this clone. The gene calls are TRBV5-1 and TRBJ2-7, with D perhaps matching TRBD1 (5 bases). Germline V gene sequence: CDR1 SGHRS, CDR2 YFSETQ. The CDR3 contains 16 residues. Trimming removed 3 bases at V and 0 bases at J, with 16 bases between. CDR3 in DNA: TGCGCCAGCAGCTCAAAGACACAGGAAATCTCCTACGAGCAGTACTTC. It codes for CASSSKTQEISYEQYF. Supplemented by reference TRBV5-1 and TRBJ2-7, the full variable domain reads KAGVTQTPRYLIKTRGQQVTLSCSPISGHRSVSWYQQTPGQGLQFLFEYFSETQRNKGNFPGRFSGRQFSNSRSEMNVSTLELGDSALYLCASSSKTQEISYEQYFGPGTRLTVT.

DNA of the CDR3: TGTGCCAGCAGCTTTCCGTTCGGGGCTGGAAACACCATATATTTT. Its protein product is CASSFPFGAGNTIYF. V usage is TRBV5-6 and J usage is TRBJ1-3; no firm D call. The CDR3 is 15 amino acids. V gave up 2 bases and J gave up 2 bases, with 11 bases separating them. Germline V gene sequence: CDR1 SGHDT, CDR2 YYEEEE. Combining the CDR3 with reference TRBV5-6 and TRBJ1-3 gives the whole variable domain DAGVTQSPTHLIKTRGQQVTLRCSPKSGHDTVSWYQQALGQGPQFIFQYYEEEERQRGNFPDRFSGHQFPNYSSELNVNALLLGDSALYLCASSFPFGAGNTIYFGEGSWLTVV.

This clone was detected once. The chain joins TRBV5-1 to TRBJ2-7; a possible D gene is TRBD2 (6 bases). This CDR3 region has 14 residues. Trimming took off 0 bases at V and 0 bases at J, with 7 bases between the two ends. Germline V gene data show CDR1 as SGHRS and CDR2 as YFSETQ. As DNA, the CDR3 is TGCGCCAGCAGCTTGGTGGGGGGCTCCTACGAGCAGTACTTC. It yields the protein CASSLVGGSYEQYF. Supplemented by reference TRBV5-1 and TRBJ2-7, the full variable domain reads KAGVTQTPRYLIKTRGQQVTLSCSPISGHRSVSWYQQTPGQGLQFLFEYFSETQRNKGNFPGRFSGRQFSNSRSEMNVSTLELGDSALYLCASSLVGGSYEQYFGPGTRLTVT.

The chain couples TRBV7-2 to TRBJ2-3; D is uncertain. CDR3 length: 13 residues. From germline, CDR1 is SGHTA and CDR2 FQGNSA. Trimming removed 6 bases from V and 5 bases from J, with 12 bases in between. Here the CDR3 DNA reads TGTGCCAGCAGTCCCTACCCTTTAGATACGCAGTATTTT. Protein sequence: CASSPYPLDTQYF.

This rearrangement joins TRBV9 to TRBJ2-7; 10 nucleotides agree with TRBD2. Per the germline V gene, CDR1 is SGDLS and CDR2 is YYNGEE. V was pared by 0 bases and J by 7 bases, with 10 bases of the junction left unmatched. The CDR3 loop spans 16 amino acids. For the CDR3, the DNA is TGTGCCAGCAGCGTAGAAGCGCTAGCGGGAGCAGGGGAGCAGTACTTC. Protein: CASSVEALAGAGEQYF.

The V call is TRBV21-1, the J call TRBJ1-2; the table's D call, TRBD1, has no DNA check behind it. TRBV21-1 is classified as a pseudogene. The CDR3 has 17 residues. The CDR3 region has the DNA TGTGCCAGCAACCCCAGGACAGGGATTGCTCTTAACTATGGCTACACCTTC. It encodes CASNPRTGIALNYGYTF.

The chain combines TRBV6-5 with TRBJ2-1; 13 nucleotides line up with TRBD2. This CDR3 is built from 15 residues. V was pared by 5 bases and J by 12 bases, with 10 bases of the junction left unmatched. Germline V gene lookup returns CDR1 MNHEY and CDR2 SVGAGI. This CDR3 reads CASSPGLAGRGGQFF. In DNA, the CDR3 is TGTGCCAGCAGTCCGGGACTAGCGGGAAGAGGTGGGCAGTTCTTC.

By sample fraction, this clone is medium-sized. The CDR3 loop reads CSVETGVLYGYTF. In DNA form, the CDR3 reads TGCAGCGTTGAGACAGGGGTCCTCTATGGCTACACCTTC. This chain uses TRBV29-1 with TRBJ1-2, with TRBD1 identical over 8 bases. With V trimmed by 3 bases and J by 4 bases, 4 bases remained unmatched. CDR1 and CDR2 (germline): SQVTM, ANQGSEA. The CDR3 spans 13 residues.

This chain joins TRBV4-3 and TRBJ2-7; D not resolved. The CDR3 is 13 residues long. From germline, CDR1 is LGHNA and CDR2 YSLEER. Trimming removed 0 bases from V and 7 bases from J, with 10 bases in between. The CDR3 sequence is CASSQDTNGEQYF. The CDR3 DNA reads TGCGCCAGCAGCCAAGATACCAACGGGGAGCAGTACTTC.

The chain carries TRBV6-4 and TRBJ1-6; D gene ambiguous. This CDR3 has 12 residues. Trimming cost V 7 bases and J 13 bases, with 14 bases left between them. Germline CDR1 reads MRHNA; CDR2 reads SNTAGT. The CDR3 DNA reads as TGTGCCAGCAACCTTACAGTTCCCCCCCTCCACTTT. Residues: CASNLTVPPLHF.

This clone was detected only a few times. The chain links TRBV7-9 to TRBJ1-2; TRBD1 aligns across 7 bases. From germline, CDR1 is SEHNR and CDR2 FQNEAQ (reference sequence). The CDR3 has 17 residues. The junction had 11 bases not matched to a gene; V was cut back by 4 bases and J by 0 bases. The CDR3 spells CASSSVADRLSNYGYTF. The DNA of the CDR3 is TGTGCCAGCAGCTCCGTCGCGGACAGGTTGTCTAACTATGGCTACACCTTC. Based on the CDR3 plus reference TRBV7-9 and TRBJ1-2, the full variable domain is DTGVSQNPRHKITKRGQNVTFRCDPISEHNRLYWYRQTLGQGPEFLTYFQNEAQLEKSRLLSDRFSAERPKGSFSTLEIQRTEQGDSAMYLCASSSVADRLSNYGYTFGSGTRLTVV.

V is TRBV18 and J is TRBJ2-5; D is perhaps TRBD2 (6 bases). Germline CDR1 KGHSH, CDR2 LQKENI. The germline V and J ends were trimmed by 6 bases and 0 bases, with 8 bases remaining between them. There are 13 residues in the CDR3. The CDR3, as DNA: TGTGCCAGCTCCCCGGGAGACCAAGAGACCCAGTACTTC. Translation gives CASSPGDQETQYF.

The chain employs TRBV6-5 and TRBJ1-6; TRBD1 matches at 9 bases. The CDR3 totals 15 residues. Looked up from germline, CDR1 is MNHEY and CDR2 is SVGAGI. J gave up 5 bases and V 6 bases, and 5 bases lay outside the gene matches. The CDR3 is CASRTGGKNNSPLHF. Written as DNA, the CDR3 is TGTGCCAGCAGAACAGGGGGCAAGAATAATTCACCCCTCCACTTT.

DNA of the CDR3: TGTGCCAGCAGCTTACTCGGCCCAGGCTCGCCACTCCACTTT. This sequence encodes CASSLLGPGSPLHF. V is TRBV7-9 and J is TRBJ1-6; no clear D gene. This CDR3 has 14 amino acids. Trimming took 2 bases from V and 16 from J, leaving 18 bases between them. Germline V gene data show CDR1 as SEHNR and CDR2 as FQNEAQ (reference sequence).

The chain carries TRBV11-2 and TRBJ1-2, with 7 bases matching TRBD1. There are 15 residues in the CDR3. V dropped 0 bases and J dropped 8; count of bases not matched to a gene: 9. The germline V gene has CDR1 SGHAT and CDR2 FQNNGV. The chain's CDR3 is CASSLEGDRVEGYTF. The CDR3 coding sequence is TGTGCCAGCAGCTTAGAGGGAGACAGGGTGGAGGGCTACACCTTC.

The V gene is TRBV7-2, the J gene TRBJ2-7; the D gene is possibly TRBD1 (5 bases). The CDR3 covers 12 residues. The germline CDR1 and CDR2 sequences are SGHTA and FQGNSA. The V and J ends lost 3 bases and 4 bases respectively, with 7 bases between them. In nucleotides, the CDR3 is TGTGCCAGCAGCTTGAACAGGTACGAGCAGTACTTC. It specifies CASSLNRYEQYF.

CDR3 residues: CASSLESYTEAFF. The CDR3 region has the DNA TGTGCCAGCAGCTTAGAGAGCTACACTGAAGCTTTCTTT. This rearrangement joins TRBV7-3 to TRBJ1-1; D uncertain. The CDR3 is 13 residues long. The germline CDR1 and CDR2 sequences are SGHTA and FQGTGA. Between the trimmed V and J ends, which lost 2 bases and 3 bases, there was a span of 7 bases.

The V and J genes are TRBV4-1 and TRBJ2-7; 9 bases match TRBD1. The CDR3 has 16 residues. The J segment lost 2 bases and the V segment lost 1 base, leaving 6 bases of the junction unmatched. CDR1 MGHRA and CDR2 YSYEKL come from the germline V gene. The DNA for the CDR3 is TGCGCCAGCAGCCAAGTATGGACAGGGGTTCCCTACGAGCAGTACTTC. Translated, it gives CASSQVWTGVPYEQYF.

The chain couples TRBV19 to TRBJ1-5; 11 nucleotides agree with TRBD1. There are 16 residues in the CDR3. The junction had 4 bases not matched to a gene; V was cut back by 5 bases and J by 1 base. Germline V gene sequence: CDR1 LNHDA, CDR2 SQIVND (reference sequence). CDR3 amino acids: CASSLWTGGSNQPQHF. DNA for the CDR3: TGTGCCAGTAGTCTCTGGACAGGGGGCAGCAATCAGCCCCAGCATTTT.

This chain uses TRBV7-2 with TRBJ2-3; 8 bases align to TRBD2. The germline V gene has CDR1 SGHTA and CDR2 FQGNSA. The CDR3 runs 18 residues. V dropped 1 base and J dropped 2; count of bases not matched to a gene: 11. The CDR3 nucleotides are TGTGCCAGCAGCTTAGGAGGGAGCGGGGGCATGTACACAGATACGCAGTATTTT. Protein product: CASSLGGSGGMYTDTQYF.

This clone showed up just once. The V gene is TRBV27, the J gene TRBJ1-2; possibly TRBD1 for D (6 bases). In germline, CDR1 is MNHEY, CDR2 SMNVEV (reference sequence). V was shortened by 5 bases and J by 5 bases, with 15 bases between the two germline ends. The CDR3 has 14 amino acids. The CDR3 DNA reads TGTGCCAGCAGTCCTACTGGGGGCGGTTATGGCTACACCTTC. It codes for CASSPTGGGYGYTF.